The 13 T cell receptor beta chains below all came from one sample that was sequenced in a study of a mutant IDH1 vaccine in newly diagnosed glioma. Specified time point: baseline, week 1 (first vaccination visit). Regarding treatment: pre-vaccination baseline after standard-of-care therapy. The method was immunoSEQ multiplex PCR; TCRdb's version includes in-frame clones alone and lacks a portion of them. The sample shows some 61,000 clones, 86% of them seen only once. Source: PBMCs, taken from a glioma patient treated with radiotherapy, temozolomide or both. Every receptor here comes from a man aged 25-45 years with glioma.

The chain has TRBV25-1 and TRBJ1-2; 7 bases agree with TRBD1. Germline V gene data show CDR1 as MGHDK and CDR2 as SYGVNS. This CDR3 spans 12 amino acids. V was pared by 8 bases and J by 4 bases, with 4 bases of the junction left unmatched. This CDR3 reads CASSGQRYGYTF. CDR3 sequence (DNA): TGTGCCAGCTCGGGACAGCGCTATGGCTACACCTTC.

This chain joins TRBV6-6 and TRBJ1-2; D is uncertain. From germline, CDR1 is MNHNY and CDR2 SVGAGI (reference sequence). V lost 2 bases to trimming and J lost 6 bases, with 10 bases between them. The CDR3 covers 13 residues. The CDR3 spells CASSYGGSDGYTF. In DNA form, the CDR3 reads TGTGCCAGCAGTTACGGAGGAAGTGATGGCTACACCTTC.

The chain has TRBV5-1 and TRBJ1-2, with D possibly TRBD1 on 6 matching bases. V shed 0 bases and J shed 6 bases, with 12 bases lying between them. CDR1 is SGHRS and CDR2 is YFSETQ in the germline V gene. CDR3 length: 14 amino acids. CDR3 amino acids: CASSLAVAGDGYTF. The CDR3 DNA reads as TGCGCCAGCAGCTTGGCCGTTGCAGGGGATGGCTACACCTTC.

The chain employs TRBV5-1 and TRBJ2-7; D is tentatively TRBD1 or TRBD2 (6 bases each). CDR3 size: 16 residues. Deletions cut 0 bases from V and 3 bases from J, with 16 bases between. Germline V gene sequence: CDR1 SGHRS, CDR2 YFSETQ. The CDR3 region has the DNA TGCGCCAGCAGCTTGGCCCGGTTGGAGGGGGTCTACGAGCAGTACTTC. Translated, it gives CASSLARLEGVYEQYF. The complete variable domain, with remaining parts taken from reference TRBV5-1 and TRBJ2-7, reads KAGVTQTPRYLIKTRGQQVTLSCSPISGHRSVSWYQQTPGQGLQFLFEYFSETQRNKGNFPGRFSGRQFSNSRSEMNVSTLELGDSALYLCASSLARLEGVYEQYFGPGTRLTVT.

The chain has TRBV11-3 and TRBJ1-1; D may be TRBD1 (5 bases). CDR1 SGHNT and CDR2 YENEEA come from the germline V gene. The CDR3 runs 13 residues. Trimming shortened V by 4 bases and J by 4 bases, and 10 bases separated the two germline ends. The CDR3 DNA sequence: TGTGCCAGCAGCTCCAGGGTGGGCACTGAAGCTTTCTTT. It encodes CASSSRVGTEAFF.

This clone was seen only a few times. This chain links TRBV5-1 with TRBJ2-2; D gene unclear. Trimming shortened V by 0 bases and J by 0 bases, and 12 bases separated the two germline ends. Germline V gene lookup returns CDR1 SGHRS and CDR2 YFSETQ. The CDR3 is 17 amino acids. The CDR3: CASSLEVSLANTGELFF. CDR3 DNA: TGCGCCAGCAGCTTGGAGGTCAGCTTAGCGAACACCGGGGAGCTGTTTTTT.

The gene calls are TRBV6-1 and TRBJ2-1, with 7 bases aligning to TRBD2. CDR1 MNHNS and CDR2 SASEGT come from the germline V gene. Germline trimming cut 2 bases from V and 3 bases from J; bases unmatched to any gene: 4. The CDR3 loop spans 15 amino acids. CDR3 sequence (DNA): TGTGCCAGCAGTGAATTCCAGCGGGGCTACAATGAGCAGTTCTTC. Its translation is CASSEFQRGYNEQFF.

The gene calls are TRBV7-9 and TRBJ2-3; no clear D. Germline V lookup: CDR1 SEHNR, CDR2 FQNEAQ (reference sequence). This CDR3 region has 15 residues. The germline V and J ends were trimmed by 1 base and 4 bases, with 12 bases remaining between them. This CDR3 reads CASSLGGLAPDTQYF. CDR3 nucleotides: TGTGCCAGCAGCTTAGGCGGATTAGCACCAGATACGCAGTATTTT.

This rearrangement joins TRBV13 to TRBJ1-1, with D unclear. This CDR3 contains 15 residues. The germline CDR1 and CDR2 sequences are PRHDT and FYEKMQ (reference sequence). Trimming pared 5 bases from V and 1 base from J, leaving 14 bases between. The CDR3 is CASSPSYPGNTEAFF. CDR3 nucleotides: TGTGCCAGCAGCCCATCTTACCCAGGGAACACTGAAGCTTTCTTT. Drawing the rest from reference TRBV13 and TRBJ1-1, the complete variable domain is AAGVIQSPRHLIKEKRETATLKCYPIPRHDTVYWYQQGPGQDPQFLISFYEKMQSDKGSIPDRFSAQQFSDYHSELNMSSLELGDSALYFCASSPSYPGNTEAFFGQGTRLTVV.

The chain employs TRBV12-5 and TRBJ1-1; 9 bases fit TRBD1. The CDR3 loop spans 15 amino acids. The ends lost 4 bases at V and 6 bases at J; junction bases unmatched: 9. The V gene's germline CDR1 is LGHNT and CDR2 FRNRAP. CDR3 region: CASGSVGTGRPEAFF. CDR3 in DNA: TGTGCTAGTGGTTCCGTCGGGACAGGGCGTCCTGAAGCTTTCTTT.

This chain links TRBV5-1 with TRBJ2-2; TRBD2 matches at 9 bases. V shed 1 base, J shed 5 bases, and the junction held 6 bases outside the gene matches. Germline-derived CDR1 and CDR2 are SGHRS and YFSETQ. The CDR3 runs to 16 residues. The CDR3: CASSLQNSGGTGELFF. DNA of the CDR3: TGCGCCAGCAGCTTGCAGAATAGCGGGGGAACCGGGGAGCTGTTTTTT.

DNA for the CDR3: TGTGCCAGCTCAACAACTAGCGGGGGGGACACAGATACGCAGTATTTT. It codes for CASSTTSGGDTDTQYF. V is TRBV18 and J is TRBJ2-3; TRBD2 aligns across 13 bases. The CDR3 is 16 residues long. Germline CDR1 is KGHSH and CDR2 is LQKENI. J was trimmed by 2 bases and V by 5 bases; bases with no gene match: 4. Full variable domain (missing parts from reference TRBV18 and TRBJ2-3): NAGVMQNPRHLVRRRGQEARLRCSPMKGHSHVYWYRQLPEEGLKFMVYLQKENIIDESGMPKERFSAEFPKEGPSILRIQQVVRGDSAAYFCASSTTSGGDTDTQYFGPGTRLTVL.

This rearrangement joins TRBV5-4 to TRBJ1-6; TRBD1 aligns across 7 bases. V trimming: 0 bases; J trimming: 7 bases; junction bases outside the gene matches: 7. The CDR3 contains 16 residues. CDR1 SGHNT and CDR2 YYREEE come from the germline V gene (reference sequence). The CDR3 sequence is CASSLAEDRKNSPLHF. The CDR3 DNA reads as TGTGCCAGCAGCTTGGCCGAGGACAGGAAAAATTCACCCCTCCACTTT.